This entry lists 12 T cell receptor beta chains sequenced from one sample in a study of T cell responses to AZD1222 COVID-19 vaccine. The table came from immunoSEQ multiplex PCR; TCRdb's copy has only in-frame clones and leaves some out. The profile shows approximately 180,000 clones, more than 75% of them singletons. The starting material was peripheral blood, obtained 28 days after the second AZD1222 dose. The source of these receptors is an adult who received the AZD1222 COVID-19 vaccine.

The rearrangement links TRBV28 to TRBJ2-4; no firm D call. This CDR3 is built from 14 residues. CDR1 and CDR2 (germline): MDHEN, SYDVKM. Trimming took off 2 bases at V and 2 bases at J, with 7 bases between the two ends. CDR3 nucleotide sequence: TGTGCCAGCAGTTTAAGTGGAACCAAAAACATTCAGTACTTC. Protein sequence: CASSLSGTKNIQYF.

The V call is TRBV10-3, the J call TRBJ2-7; 9 nucleotides align to TRBD2. Germline CDR1 reads ENHRY; CDR2 reads SYGVKD. J gave up 6 bases and V 1 base, and 4 bases lay outside the gene matches. The CDR3 has 14 amino acids. For the CDR3, the DNA is TGTGCCATCAGTGAGTTAGCGGGAGTGTTCGAGCAGTACTTC. Protein: CAISELAGVFEQYF.

The chain carries TRBV28 and TRBJ2-1; D is tentatively TRBD1 or TRBD2 (5 bases each). This CDR3 is built from 15 residues. Trimming stripped 2 bases from V and 9 bases from J, with 17 bases between. Germline assignment: CDR1 MDHEN and CDR2 SYDVKM. DNA for the CDR3: TGTGCCAGCAGTTTAAACGGGGCCGGAGGAATTGAGCAGTTCTTC. Its protein is CASSLNGAGGIEQFF.

The chain links TRBV7-2 to TRBJ1-2; TRBD1 might be the D (6 bases). The CDR3 sequence is 13 residues long. Germline CDR1 and CDR2: SGHTA and FQGNSA. Deletions cut 2 bases from V and 8 bases from J, with 12 bases between. Written as DNA, the CDR3 is TGTGCCAGCAGCTTATACAGGGAGGAAGGCTACACCTTC. Residues: CASSLYREEGYTF.

The chain links TRBV19 to TRBJ1-4; D is possibly TRBD1 (5 bases). The CDR3 is made up of 14 amino acids. Germline loops: CDR1 LNHDA, CDR2 SQIVND (reference sequence). V was clipped by 10 bases and J by 4 bases, with 16 bases between them. In DNA form, the CDR3 reads TGTGCCACCAACCCCGGGGCAAGTAATGAAAAACTGTTTTTT. Its translation: CATNPGASNEKLFF.

This clone came up a few times. DNA of the CDR3: TGTGCCAGCAGTTTCAGGGGCTTACCAATTGTGAACACTGAAGCTTTCTTT. Encoded protein: CASSFRGLPIVNTEAFF. The V and J genes are TRBV27 and TRBJ1-1, with TRBD1 as a possible D gene (6 bases). CDR1 MNHEY and CDR2 SMNVEV come from the germline V gene (reference sequence). Trimming removed 3 bases from V and 0 bases from J, with 17 bases in between. CDR3 length: 17 residues.

The chain's CDR3 is CASSSGQGAGNSPLHF. CDR3 in DNA: TGTGCCAGCAGTTCCGGACAGGGGGCTGGCAATTCACCCCTCCACTTT. This rearrangement joins TRBV28 to TRBJ1-6, with 11 bases lining up with TRBD1. The CDR3 is 16 residues long. Per the germline V gene, CDR1 is MDHEN and CDR2 is SYDVKM. The ends lost 4 bases at V and 7 bases at J; junction bases unmatched: 6.

This clone was seen only once. The J gene is TRBJ2-3, the V gene TRBV19, with 8 bases fitting TRBD2. CDR1 LNHDA and CDR2 SQIVND come from the germline V gene (reference sequence). The V and J ends lost 4 bases and 2 bases, in that order; junction bases with no gene match: 14. There are 18 residues in the CDR3. CDR3 bases: TGTGCCAGTAGTAAAAACTTACTAGCGGAGCCGTCCACAGATACGCAGTATTTT. This gives the protein CASSKNLLAEPSTDTQYF.

V and J are TRBV7-9 and TRBJ1-1; D gene uncertain. Germline values: CDR1 SEHNR, CDR2 FQNEAQ (reference sequence). The CDR3 has 13 amino acids. V shed 4 bases and J shed 1 base, with 7 bases lying between them. The chain's CDR3 is CASSSVSNTEAFF. CDR3 DNA: TGTGCCAGCAGCTCCGTCTCGAACACTGAAGCTTTCTTT.

This rearrangement joins TRBV4-3 to TRBJ2-3; 9 positions agree with TRBD2. The V and J ends lost 6 bases and 0 bases, in that order; junction bases with no gene match: 13. This CDR3 has 18 amino acids. From germline, CDR1 is LGHNA and CDR2 YSLEER. CDR3 amino acids: CASRVVAGVPFSTDTQYF. CDR3 coding DNA: TGCGCCAGCAGGGTAGTAGCGGGAGTCCCCTTCAGCACAGATACGCAGTATTTT.

V usage is TRBV12-3 or TRBV12-4 and J usage is TRBJ2-5; 7 bases align to TRBD2. J was trimmed by 4 bases and V by 3 bases; bases with no gene match: 2. The CDR3 spans 13 residues. CDR3 residues: CASSFGEGETQYF. CDR3 sequence (DNA): TGTGCCAGCAGTTTCGGGGAGGGAGAGACCCAGTACTTC.

The chain recombines TRBV5-1 with TRBJ2-3, with 7 bases identical to TRBD1. CDR3 length equals 14 residues. V lost 4 bases, J lost 5 bases, and 7 bases stayed unmatched. Germline assignment: CDR1 SGHRS and CDR2 YFSETQ. CDR3 nucleotides: TGCGCCAGCAGCCCTGGACAGGACCAAGATACGCAGTATTTT. This sequence encodes CASSPGQDQDTQYF.